This TCR beta chain appears in the sequencing data of a study of post-analysis software for immune sequencing data (dated by TCRdb to about 2015). Study-level background: Relapsing-remitting, secondary progressive and progressive-relapsing multiple sclerosis were recorded as disease courses, and subtype annotation was lacking for some patients. The patient repertoires were compared against approximately ten previously published healthy control repertoires obtained from donors aged about 6 to 28 years. A subset of samples was prepared in parallel using single-end sample barcoding, then pooled and co-amplified after Illumina adapter ligation.

Libraries were made using PCR. TCRdb names Illumina HiSeq 2500 as the instrument used. To reduce PCR and sequencing biases, unique molecular identifiers were incorporated into the TCR beta cDNA libraries. Roughly 0.5 million cDNA molecules were obtained per 1 to 10 million input T cells, so each molecule approximated one T cell. The patient libraries were prepared and sequenced with the same protocol used for the earlier healthy control dataset. Samples belonging to the same batch were prepared together, multiplexed and sequenced on a shared HiSeq lane. As for the original processing: MIGEC was used to process the raw barcoded reads, and molecular identifier groups with only a single read were discarded before consensus assembly and CDR3 extraction. VDJtools was used for post-analysis of the clonotype tables, and diversity was normalized by down-sampling every dataset to the size of the smallest sample. Repertoire overlap clustering matched CDR3 amino acid but not nucleotide sequences to correct batch-related cross-sample contamination. TCRdb cleaned the public reads at Q25 with fastp, built clones with MiXCR and kept in-frame beta chains. Rows are unified per CDR3 protein, each entry keeping the most common DNA and genes. None of the V and J calls come from the authors' own analysis; TCRdb made them. The sample table holds hundreds of thousands of distinct CDR3 sequences, of which 44% were seen once. The ten largest clones represent 1.5% to 2% of the sample.

General findings and caveats noted by the study authors: When samples were clustered directly using the F measure, samples prepared in the same batch co-clustered strongly, which prompted a batch-effect correction. The multiple sclerosis patient group was slightly younger than the control group. Significantly higher frequencies in patients than in controls were found for five or six TRBV segments, including TRBV5-6, TRBV5-1 and TRBV20-1. Significantly lower normalized Chao1 diversity was found in multiple sclerosis patients than in controls, suggesting substantial peripheral T-cell clonal expansion.

To demonstrate the VDJtools post-analysis software, TCR beta repertoires were profiled from the peripheral blood of over ten young patients with multiple sclerosis. Multiple sclerosis patients were children and adolescents aged roughly 6 to 16 years. The CDR3, cysteine through phenylalanine, is 14 amino acids long. Only CDR3 DNA is held: 42 bases, read in frame from base 1. V is pared back by 2 bases and J by 7 bases, with 12 bases lying between the germline termini. Via the germline V gene (reference sequence), CDR1 is PRHDT and CDR2 FYEKMQ. In the case of this clonotype: It lacks a known antigen. No much larger clone is present one base from it, and per-base qualities are unavailable.

The sample consisted of blood. Here the chain combines TRBV13 and TRBJ1-5; no confident D gene assignment can be made. The source is a girl aged 5 to 17 with multiple sclerosis. The nucleotides read TGTGCCAGCAGCTTAAGGGAAAGCGGACAGCCCCAGCATTTT. Translated, it gives CASSLRESGQPQHF.